These 19 T cell receptor beta chains were all obtained from the same sample, sequenced in a study of T cells in localized non-small cell lung cancer. Generated by immunoSEQ multiplex PCR, the TCRdb table keeps only in-frame clones and is missing some. Among around 79,000 clones listed, over 70% were seen once. The sample was PBMCs, taken before any cancer treatment. The receptors come from a man aged 35-75 years with stage II squamous cell lung carcinoma.

This clone was seen a handful of times. V usage is TRBV5-1 and J usage is TRBJ2-2, with TRBD2 matching over 9 bases. This CDR3 region has 16 residues. Germline V gene data show CDR1 as SGHRS and CDR2 as YFSETQ. Trimming at V came to 3 bases and at J to 3 bases, leaving 6 bases not matched to a gene. The CDR3 nucleotides read TGCGCCAGCAGCTATGGCGGGAGGGCCGACACCGGGGAGCTGTTTTTT. Protein: CASSYGGRADTGELFF. The variable domain in full, with the rest retrieved from reference TRBV5-1 and TRBJ2-2, is KAGVTQTPRYLIKTRGQQVTLSCSPISGHRSVSWYQQTPGQGLQFLFEYFSETQRNKGNFPGRFSGRQFSNSRSEMNVSTLELGDSALYLCASSYGGRADTGELFFGEGSRLTVL.

The CDR3 reads CASIPGTVNQPQHF. The DNA for the CDR3 is TGTGCCAGCATCCCCGGGACGGTAAATCAGCCCCAGCATTTT. The chain uses TRBV28 and TRBJ1-5; D perhaps matches TRBD1 (5 bases). V was shortened by 7 bases and J by 4 bases, with 14 bases between the two germline ends. The CDR3 sequence is 14 residues long. CDR1 is MDHEN and CDR2 is SYDVKM in the germline V gene.

The chain employs TRBV19 and TRBJ2-1; D might be TRBD1 (5 bases). Per the germline V gene, CDR1 is LNHDA and CDR2 is SQIVND (reference sequence). This CDR3 has 13 residues. Trimming stripped 7 bases from V and 5 bases from J, with 12 bases between. The CDR3 spells CASIAGRNNEQFF. The CDR3 nucleotides read TGTGCCAGTATCGCAGGGCGGAACAATGAGCAGTTCTTC.

CDR3 in amino acids: CASSLRAGGQGEQFF. The CDR3 DNA is TGTGCCAGCAGTTTACGGGCAGGGGGCCAGGGCGAGCAGTTCTTC. The V call is TRBV28, the J call TRBJ2-1; 8 nucleotides match TRBD1. CDR1 is MDHEN and CDR2 is SYDVKM in the germline V gene. V gave up 2 bases and J gave up 10 bases; unmatched junction bases: 10. The CDR3 loop spans 15 amino acids.

The chain has TRBV2 and TRBJ1-2; D is unclear. V lost 4 bases and J 3 bases, leaving 15 bases between the germline ends. Germline CDR1 SNHLY, CDR2 FYNNEI. The CDR3 has 15 amino acids. The CDR3 region is CASSGPSPLYYGYTF. In nucleotides, the CDR3 is TGTGCCAGCAGTGGGCCCTCACCTTTGTACTATGGCTACACCTTC.

The chain carries TRBV6-5 and TRBJ1-5; D unclear. The germline V gene encodes CDR1 MNHEY and CDR2 SVGAGI. V was shortened by 2 bases and J by 5 bases, with 7 bases between the two germline ends. This CDR3 has 13 residues. The CDR3 bases are TGTGCCAGCAGTTACACCCGGGATCAGCCCCAGCATTTT. Its translation: CASSYTRDQPQHF.

V gene TRBV13 combines with J gene TRBJ2-1; D unclear. Germline loops: CDR1 PRHDT, CDR2 FYEKMQ (reference sequence). CDR3 length equals 16 residues. Trimming stripped 5 bases from V and 8 bases from J, with 22 bases between. The CDR3 sequence: CASSRRGRSPRDEQFF. In DNA, the CDR3 is TGTGCCAGCAGCCGGCGCGGACGGAGCCCCCGGGATGAGCAGTTCTTC.

The J gene is TRBJ2-2, the V gene TRBV11-2; 7 nucleotides agree with TRBD1. The V gene's germline CDR1 is SGHAT and CDR2 FQNNGV. V lost 5 bases and J lost 0; bases outside the gene matches: 6. The CDR3 sequence is 16 residues long. In nucleotides, the CDR3 is TGTGCCAGCAGCCAGAGGGGGCTTCCGAACACCGGGGAGCTGTTTTTT. It translates to CASSQRGLPNTGELFF.

In the case of this clone: An end of the junction does not agree with germline; a read error may underlie this. V is TRBV5-5 and J is TRBJ1-1, with a weak D call TRBD1 (5 bases). The germline gives CDR1 SGHKS, CDR2 YYEKEE (reference sequence). This CDR3 spans 14 amino acids. Written as DNA, the CDR3 is TGCGCCAGCAGCCAGGACACCATGAACACTGAAGCTTTCTTT. Its protein is CASSQDTMNTEAFF.

CDR3 nucleotides: TGTGCCAGCAGCCTCCGGACTAGCGGGAGGGGAGAGAGAGATACGCAGTATTTT. This gives the protein CASSLRTSGRGERDTQYF. V and J are TRBV7-8 and TRBJ2-3; 15 bases fit TRBD2. V lost 5 bases, J lost 5 bases, and 11 bases stayed unmatched. In germline, CDR1 is SGHVS, CDR2 FQNEAQ. CDR3 length equals 18 residues.

The chain joins TRBV30 to TRBJ1-6; 7 bases match TRBD1. The J segment lost 5 bases and the V segment lost 5 bases, leaving 0 bases of the junction unmatched. The CDR3 loop spans 12 amino acids. Germline CDR1 GTSNPN, CDR2 SVGIG (reference sequence). Here the CDR3 reads CAWDRDNSPLHF. The CDR3 coding sequence is TGTGCCTGGGACAGGGATAATTCACCCCTCCACTTT.

This clone was counted ten times or more. V gene TRBV28 combines with J gene TRBJ1-1; D possibly corresponds to TRBD1 (6 bases). The CDR3 is 14 residues long. Trimming removed 1 base from V and 3 bases from J, with 9 bases in between. The germline CDR1 and CDR2 sequences are MDHEN and SYDVKM. DNA for the CDR3: TGTGCCAGCAGTTTATTTGCAGGGGACACTGAAGCTTTCTTT. It yields the protein CASSLFAGDTEAFF.

CDR3 sequence reads: CASSWTGGDEQFF. CDR3 coding DNA: TGTGCCAGCAGCTGGACAGGGGGGGACGAGCAGTTCTTC. This sequence joins TRBV7-9 and TRBJ2-1, with 10 bases that match TRBD1. Germline V lookup: CDR1 SEHNR, CDR2 FQNEAQ (reference sequence). Trimming took 4 bases from V and 10 from J; bases not matched to a gene: 4. The CDR3 loop spans 13 amino acids.

This clone was picked up many times. The CDR3 protein is CASGPSEAFF. CDR3 DNA: TGTGCCTCCGGACCGAGCGAAGCTTTCTTT. The chain is built from TRBV30 and TRBJ1-1; D ambiguous. Germline CDR1 reads GTSNPN; CDR2 reads SVGIG (reference sequence). This CDR3 is built from 10 residues. V lost 7 bases to trimming and J lost 8 bases, with 11 bases between them.

The chain carries TRBV5-1 and TRBJ1-2; no clear D. Germline lookup yields CDR1 SGHRS and CDR2 YFSETQ. The CDR3 is made up of 15 amino acids. Trimming took 1 base from V and 5 from J, leaving 15 bases between them. CDR3 bases: TGCGCCAGCAGCTTGAGTGGGGTAGGGCCGTATGGCTACACCTTC. It is translated as CASSLSGVGPYGYTF.

The chain combines TRBV18 with TRBJ2-5; 14 bases agree with TRBD2. The CDR3 runs 18 residues. V gave up 6 bases and J gave up 4 bases; unmatched junction bases: 13. Germline CDR1 is KGHSH and CDR2 is LQKENI. CDR3 in DNA: TGTGCCAGCTCCCCTCCGGGACTAGCGGGAGTTGGTGGAGAGACCCAGTACTTC. Protein: CASSPPGLAGVGGETQYF. The whole variable domain, remainder taken from reference TRBV18 and TRBJ2-5, is NAGVMQNPRHLVRRRGQEARLRCSPMKGHSHVYWYRQLPEEGLKFMVYLQKENIIDESGMPKERFSAEFPKEGPSILRIQQVVRGDSAAYFCASSPPGLAGVGGETQYFGPGTRLLVL.

The V gene is TRBV11-2, the J gene TRBJ1-2; no clear D. The germline gives CDR1 SGHAT, CDR2 FQNNGV. This CDR3 is 15 amino acids long. Trimming shortened V by 0 bases and J by 2 bases, and 10 bases separated the two germline ends. The CDR3 sequence is CASSLDLAVNYGYTF. The CDR3, as DNA: TGTGCCAGCAGCTTAGATCTAGCAGTCAACTATGGCTACACCTTC.

The chain carries TRBV5-1 and TRBJ1-2; tentative D call: TRBD1 (6 bases). V lost 4 bases to trimming and J lost 4 bases, with 17 bases between them. The germline CDR1 and CDR2 sequences are SGHRS and YFSETQ. This CDR3 has 15 amino acids. This CDR3 reads CASSQVVQGSYGYTF. The CDR3 DNA follows: TGCGCCAGCAGCCAAGTAGTTCAGGGGAGCTATGGCTACACCTTC.

The CDR3 here is CASSQGSTDTQYF. CDR3 sequence (DNA): TGCGCCAGCAGCCAAGGGAGCACAGATACGCAGTATTTT. The J gene is TRBJ2-3, the V gene TRBV4-3; no clear D. This CDR3 contains 13 residues. Germline V gene lookup returns CDR1 LGHNA and CDR2 YSLEER. With 1 base removed from V and 0 bases from J, the gap between germline ends came to 2 bases.